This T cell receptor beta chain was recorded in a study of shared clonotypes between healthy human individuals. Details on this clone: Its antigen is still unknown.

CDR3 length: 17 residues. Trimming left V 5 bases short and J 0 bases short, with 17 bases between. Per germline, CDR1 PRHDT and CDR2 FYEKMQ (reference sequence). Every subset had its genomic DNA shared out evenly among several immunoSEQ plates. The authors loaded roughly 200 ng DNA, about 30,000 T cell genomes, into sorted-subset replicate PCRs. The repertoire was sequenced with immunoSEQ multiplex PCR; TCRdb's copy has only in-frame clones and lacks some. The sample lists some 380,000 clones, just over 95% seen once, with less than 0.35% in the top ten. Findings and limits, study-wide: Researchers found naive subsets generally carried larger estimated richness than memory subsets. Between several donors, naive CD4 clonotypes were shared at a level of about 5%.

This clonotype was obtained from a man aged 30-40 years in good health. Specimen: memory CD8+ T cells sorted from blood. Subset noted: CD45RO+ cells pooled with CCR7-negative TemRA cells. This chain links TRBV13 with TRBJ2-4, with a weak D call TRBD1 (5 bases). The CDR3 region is CASSRQGVWGAKNIQYF. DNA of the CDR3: TGTGCCAGCAGCCGACAAGGGGTTTGGGGAGCCAAAAACATTCAGTACTTC.